The next 32 T cell receptor beta chains were all read from a single sample in a study of cytomegalovirus exposure and HLA in healthy donors. Both 60 Vbeta primers and 13 Jbeta primers went into the PCR. Repertoires were generated with immunoSEQ multiplex PCR, while TCRdb's copy carries only in-frame clones and drops some. The profile shows about 50,000 clones, roughly 81% of them singletons. Sequenced material: PBMCs. Receptors originate from a woman between 40 and 55 years old in good health and CMV-seropositive.

This chain uses TRBV7-8 with TRBJ2-1, with D perhaps TRBD2 (5 bases). Germline loops: CDR1 SGHVS, CDR2 FQNEAQ. This CDR3 region has 17 residues. Trimming pared 4 bases from V and 0 bases from J, leaving 16 bases between. The CDR3 bases are TGTGCCAGCAGCTCAGGACTCGCCCTGGGCTCCTACAATGAGCAGTTCTTC. Protein sequence: CASSSGLALGSYNEQFF.

V is TRBV18 and J is TRBJ1-1, with 7 bases identical to TRBD1. The junction had 2 bases not matched to a gene; V was cut back by 3 bases and J by 4 bases. The CDR3 runs to 13 residues. Germline V gives CDR1 KGHSH, CDR2 LQKENI. The CDR3 sequence is CASSPDRVTEAFF. The CDR3 DNA sequence: TGTGCCAGCTCACCTGACAGGGTCACTGAAGCTTTCTTT.

A single count supports this clone. The chain carries TRBV5-1 and TRBJ2-1, with 16 bases matching TRBD2. The CDR3 runs to 18 residues. Looked up from germline, CDR1 is SGHRS and CDR2 is YFSETQ. After removal of 4 bases from V and 9 bases from J, the junction contained 13 bases not matched to a gene. The CDR3 coding sequence is TGCGCCAGCAGCCCGGGACTAGCGGGGGGGCCGGTCTCGGCTGAGCAGTTCTTC. Residues: CASSPGLAGGPVSAEQFF.

The J gene is TRBJ2-7, the V gene TRBV6-4; 8 bases map to TRBD1. V shed 5 bases, J shed 6 bases, and the junction held 9 bases outside the gene matches. Per germline, CDR1 MRHNA and CDR2 SNTAGT. The CDR3 length is 14 residues. This CDR3 is CASSSTGGAGEQYF. CDR3 nucleotides: TGTGCCAGCAGTTCCACAGGGGGAGCAGGCGAGCAGTACTTC.

The chain links TRBV14 to TRBJ1-2, with TRBD1 matching over 7 bases. V dropped 4 bases and J dropped 2; count of bases not matched to a gene: 1. CDR1 is SGHDN, CDR2 FVKESK, per germline. The CDR3 spans 13 residues. In DNA form, the CDR3 reads TGTGCCAGCAGCCCAGGGGGAAACTATGGCTACACCTTC. Residues: CASSPGGNYGYTF.

This clone showed up just a few times. DNA for the CDR3: TGTGCCAGCAGCTTTTCCGGAGGGGCCTACGAGCAGTACTTC. Its translation: CASSFSGGAYEQYF. The chain has TRBV13 and TRBJ2-5; D is perhaps TRBD2 (6 bases). The end of the DNA fits TRBJ2-7 better, so the J call may be wrong. The CDR3 is made up of 14 amino acids. Germline CDR1 reads PRHDT; CDR2 reads FYEKMQ (reference sequence).

There are a few counts of this clone. The rearrangement links TRBV5-1 to TRBJ2-1; 9 bases align to TRBD1. Unmatched junction bases numbered 1, after V lost 0 bases and J lost 3 bases. CDR1 is SGHRS and CDR2 is YFSETQ in the germline V gene. The CDR3 has 15 residues. CDR3 residues: CASSLGQGGYNEQFF. CDR3 DNA sequence: TGCGCCAGCAGCTTGGGACAGGGGGGCTACAATGAGCAGTTCTTC.

This chain uses TRBV30 with TRBJ1-1, with TRBD1 matching over 8 bases. Germline V gene data show CDR1 as GTSNPN and CDR2 as SVGIG (reference sequence). This CDR3 comprises 11 residues. Losses at the gene ends were 3 bases for V and 11 bases for J; bases not matched to a gene: 5. Here the CDR3 DNA reads TGTGCCTGGAGGCAGGGGGCGCGGGCTTTCTTT. This gives the protein CAWRQGARAFF.

The chain links TRBV6-6 to TRBJ1-2; 7 bases agree with TRBD1. This CDR3 is built from 13 residues. CDR1 and CDR2 from the germline V gene are MNHNY and SVGAGI (reference sequence). V was pared by 5 bases and J by 9 bases, with 9 bases of the junction left unmatched. Here the CDR3 DNA reads TGTGCCAGCAGTACCGAACAGGGGATGCGCTACACCTTC. Translating gives CASSTEQGMRYTF.

The chain joins TRBV30 to TRBJ1-2, with 12 nucleotides matching TRBD1. Germline values: CDR1 GTSNPN, CDR2 SVGIG (reference sequence). This CDR3 region has 15 residues. Trimming took 4 bases from V and 8 from J; bases not matched to a gene: 11. The CDR3 protein is CAWKGQGAGPGGYTF. The CDR3, as DNA: TGTGCCTGGAAGGGACAGGGGGCCGGTCCGGGGGGCTACACCTTC.

The rearrangement joins TRBV15 to TRBJ1-4, with a possible D match to TRBD1 (5 bases). The V end lost 1 base, the J end lost 8 bases, and 11 bases lay between the germline ends. The CDR3 extends over 14 amino acids. CDR1 and CDR2 (germline): LNHNV, YYDKDF (reference sequence). Written as DNA, the CDR3 is TGTGCCACCAGCAGAGGGGGGGATAAGGAAAAACTGTTTTTT. This translates into CATSRGGDKEKLFF.

The chain employs TRBV4-1 and TRBJ1-1; D is possibly TRBD1 (5 bases). Trimming left V 7 bases short and J 5 bases short, with 23 bases between. CDR3 length equals 16 residues. CDR1 is MGHRA, CDR2 YSYEKL, per germline. The CDR3 loop is CASTTGGVGSRTEAFF. The DNA for the CDR3 is TGCGCCAGCACCACGGGGGGGGTTGGGTCGCGGACTGAAGCTTTCTTT.

This clone was seen more than once but under ten times. CDR3 amino acids: CASSLASAGGVADTQYF. The CDR3 DNA reads TGTGCCAGCAGCTTAGCCTCAGCGGGGGGTGTTGCAGATACGCAGTATTTT. This chain links TRBV7-2 with TRBJ2-3, with 9 bases that match TRBD2. Germline V lookup: CDR1 SGHTA, CDR2 FQGNSA. CDR3 size: 17 residues. V shed 0 bases, J shed 4 bases, and the junction held 8 bases outside the gene matches.

This sequence joins TRBV19 and TRBJ1-5; D gene ambiguous. Germline-derived CDR1 and CDR2 are LNHDA and SQIVND (reference sequence). The V end lost 5 bases, the J end lost 0 bases, and 8 bases lay between the germline ends. This CDR3 region has 14 residues. The CDR3 DNA reads TGTGCCAGTAGTTTTCGAGATAGCAATCAGCCCCAGCATTTT. This encodes CASSFRDSNQPQHF.

The chain has TRBV19 and TRBJ1-3, with unresolved D. This CDR3 region has 15 residues. V was trimmed by 9 bases and J by 0 bases, leaving 15 bases between them. CDR1 and CDR2 from the germline V gene are LNHDA and SQIVND (reference sequence). CDR3 in DNA: TGTGCCAGCAGGCCTCAACAGAGCTCTGGAAACACCATATATTTT. Protein product: CASRPQQSSGNTIYF.

This clone was observed a handful of times. This chain joins TRBV5-1 and TRBJ1-2; tentatively, D is TRBD1 (6 bases). Germline V CDR1 and CDR2: SGHRS, YFSETQ. The ends were cut back, 3 bases at V and 2 bases at J, with 8 bases in the middle. This CDR3 spans 13 amino acids. The CDR3 loop reads CASSSGQNYGYTF. The CDR3 bases are TGCGCCAGCAGCTCGGGACAAAACTATGGCTACACCTTC.

The chain couples TRBV4-1 to TRBJ2-7; no clear D. The germline CDR1 and CDR2 sequences are MGHRA and YSYEKL. The CDR3 contains 15 residues. V was pared by 0 bases and J by 2 bases, with 11 bases between. The CDR3 DNA sequence: TGCGCCAGCAGCCAAGATCCTGGCGGAGCCTACGAGCAGTACTTC. Translated, it gives CASSQDPGGAYEQYF.

The rearrangement joins TRBV2 to TRBJ2-5; perhaps TRBD1 as D (6 bases). Trimming cost V 0 bases and J 2 bases, with 13 bases left between them. Germline assignment: CDR1 SNHLY and CDR2 FYNNEI. The CDR3 sequence is 16 residues long. Here the CDR3 DNA reads TGTGCCAGCAGTGAAGCATGGGGAAGGGGGCAAGAGACCCAGTACTTC. Protein product: CASSEAWGRGQETQYF.

This chain joins TRBV27 and TRBJ1-2, with a possible D match to TRBD1 (6 bases). CDR1 is MNHEY, CDR2 SMNVEV, per germline (reference sequence). Trimming took 4 bases from V and 5 from J, leaving 8 bases between them. The CDR3 length is 12 residues. The CDR3 DNA is TGTGCCAGCAGTTCTACAGGGTATGGCTACACCTTC. Amino acid sequence: CASSSTGYGYTF.

This chain joins TRBV6-1 and TRBJ2-7; TRBD1 agrees at 9 bases. J was trimmed by 6 bases and V by 6 bases; bases with no gene match: 9. Germline CDR1 reads MNHNS; CDR2 reads SASEGT. CDR3 length equals 14 residues. This CDR3 is CASSSTGGIREQYF. CDR3 coding DNA: TGTGCCAGCAGCTCGACAGGGGGGATTCGCGAGCAGTACTTC.

This clone was seen more than once but under ten times. This sequence joins TRBV7-2 and TRBJ2-7; TRBD1 aligns across 8 bases. The junction had 8 bases not matched to a gene; V was cut back by 8 bases and J by 2 bases. Germline V gene data show CDR1 as SGHTA and CDR2 as FQGNSA. The CDR3 runs 14 residues. The CDR3 loop is CASLGDRGPYEQYF. CDR3 coding DNA: TGTGCCAGCCTCGGAGACAGGGGCCCCTACGAGCAGTACTTC.

This sequence joins TRBV10-3 and TRBJ2-2; TRBD1 aligns across 9 bases. Germline values: CDR1 ENHRY, CDR2 SYGVKD. The J segment lost 3 bases and the V segment lost 10 bases, leaving 6 bases of the junction unmatched. This CDR3 contains 14 residues. The CDR3, as DNA: TGTGCCAGTACAGGGGGCGCTGACACCGGGGAGCTGTTTTTT. It yields the protein CASTGGADTGELFF.

The chain combines TRBV6-5 with TRBJ1-1; D gene unclear. The V end lost 7 bases, the J end lost 0 bases, and 12 bases lay between the germline ends. From germline, CDR1 is MNHEY and CDR2 SVGAGI. The CDR3 is 14 amino acids. The CDR3 is CASKIQVLNTEAFF. The CDR3 nucleotides read TGTGCCAGCAAAATCCAGGTTTTGAACACTGAAGCTTTCTTT.

The gene calls are TRBV18 and TRBJ1-1, with D unclear. This CDR3 is built from 13 residues. V was trimmed by 6 bases and J by 8 bases, leaving 16 bases between them. Germline lookup yields CDR1 KGHSH and CDR2 LQKENI. In nucleotides, the CDR3 is TGTGCCAGCTCCCCGGGTGGAACCCGAGAAGCTTTCTTT. This gives the protein CASSPGGTREAFF. Together with reference TRBV18 and TRBJ1-1, the CDR3 gives the full variable domain: NAGVMQNPRHLVRRRGQEARLRCSPMKGHSHVYWYRQLPEEGLKFMVYLQKENIIDESGMPKERFSAEFPKEGPSILRIQQVVRGDSAAYFCASSPGGTREAFFGQGTRLTVV.

The chain joins TRBV5-4 to TRBJ2-3; a possible D gene is TRBD1 (6 bases). The V and J ends lost 1 base and 4 bases respectively, with 13 bases between them. Germline CDR1 and CDR2: SGHNT and YYREEE (reference sequence). This CDR3 has 15 amino acids. The CDR3 region has the DNA TGTGCCAGCAGCTTGCAGGGGCCGGTTCCAGATACGCAGTATTTT. This codes for CASSLQGPVPDTQYF.

The rearrangement joins TRBV5-1 to TRBJ2-2; 8 bases are shared with TRBD1. V trimming: 4 bases; J trimming: 0 bases; junction bases outside the gene matches: 5. Germline CDR1 and CDR2: SGHRS and YFSETQ. The CDR3 is 16 residues long. The chain's CDR3 is CASSPRDRSNTGELFF. In DNA form, the CDR3 reads TGCGCCAGCAGCCCCCGGGACAGGTCGAACACCGGGGAGCTGTTTTTT.

As DNA, the CDR3 is TGTGCCAGCTCACCGGACAGGGTAGGAAACACCATATATTTT. Translated, it gives CASSPDRVGNTIYF. The J gene is TRBJ1-3, the V gene TRBV18; 8 nucleotides line up with TRBD1. The CDR3 runs to 14 residues. Germline V gives CDR1 KGHSH, CDR2 LQKENI. V shed 3 bases and J 4 bases; nucleotides not matched to a gene: 2.

V and J are TRBV10-2 and TRBJ1-1, with 9 bases matching TRBD1. Germline V gene sequence: CDR1 WSHSY, CDR2 SAAADI. This CDR3 has 15 amino acids. V lost 7 bases to trimming and J lost 0 bases; unmatched junction nucleotides: 6. CDR3 DNA: TGCGCCAGCAAGGACAGGGGAACCATGAACACTGAAGCTTTCTTT. Translated, it gives CASKDRGTMNTEAFF.

The chain recombines TRBV5-8 with TRBJ1-3; D not resolved. The CDR3 length is 15 residues. Germline assignment: CDR1 SGHTS and CDR2 YDEGEE. Trimming cost V 0 bases and J 0 bases, with 7 bases left between them. The CDR3 loop is CASSLGGISGNTIYF. For the CDR3, the DNA is TGTGCCAGCAGCTTGGGCGGGATCTCTGGAAACACCATATATTTT.

The chain couples TRBV6-1 to TRBJ2-7; 7 bases map to TRBD2. CDR3 size: 18 residues. Germline-derived CDR1 and CDR2 are MNHNS and SASEGT. The trim removed 0 bases at V and 0 bases at J, leaving 11 bases unmatched. CDR3 sequence: CASSEASWGGVSSYEQYF. The CDR3 DNA sequence: TGTGCCAGCAGTGAAGCCTCTTGGGGGGGGGTTAGCTCCTACGAGCAGTACTTC.

CDR3 region: CASSQLGGGEQYF. CDR3 nucleotide sequence: TGTGCCAGCAGCCAACTAGGGGGCGGGGAGCAGTACTTC. The chain carries TRBV7-8 and TRBJ2-7; 7 bases map to TRBD1. Germline values: CDR1 SGHVS, CDR2 FQNEAQ. V lost 5 bases and J lost 7; bases outside the gene matches: 8. The CDR3 covers 13 residues.

The chain couples TRBV9 to TRBJ2-1; D is ambiguous. Trimming shortened V by 4 bases and J by 12 bases, and 14 bases separated the two germline ends. The length of the CDR3 is 12 residues. Per germline, CDR1 SGDLS and CDR2 YYNGEE. The CDR3 sequence is CASSPLEERQFF. The CDR3 DNA reads TGTGCCAGCAGCCCGCTTGAGGAAAGGCAGTTCTTC.